The rows below give T cell receptor beta chains drawn from one sample of a study of T cell changes during pregnancy in multiple sclerosis. Some clones are missing from TCRdb's copy, which holds only in-frame ones; the method was immunoSEQ multiplex PCR. This sample carries about 42,000 clones, 84% of them seen once, and the ten largest clones take 0.55% to 0.75%. The input for sequencing was CD4+ T cells from peripheral blood mononuclear cells, taken before pregnancy. These receptor sequences come from a female donor with multiple sclerosis, enrolled in a pregnancy study. The CDR3 runs from the conserved cysteine through the conserved F or W. A D gene is named only where the DNA matches it firmly. Size is stated for part of the rows, as once, few or many counts, or as a class when the clone is expanded.

clone size | J gene | V gene | D gene | CDR3 protein | CDR3 DNA
. | TRBJ2-3 | TRBV6-5 | . | CASSYSRDGADTQYF | TGTGCCAGCAGTTACTCGAGGGATGGGGCAGATACGCAGTATTTT
. | TRBJ2-7 | TRBV18 | . | CASSPREQATYEQYF | TGTGCCAGCTCACCACGTGAACAGGCGACCTACGAGCAGTACTTC
. | TRBJ2-7 | TRBV18 | TRBD2 | CASSGGRPYEQYF | TGTGCCAGCTCAGGCGGGAGGCCCTACGAGCAGTACTTC
. | TRBJ1-1 | TRBV4-1 | . | CASSQDRSSTEAFF | TGCGCCAGCAGCCAAGATAGGAGCAGCACTGAAGCTTTCTTT
. | TRBJ2-3 | TRBV15 | . | CATSPWGGGSVTDTQYF | TGTGCCACCAGCCCCTGGGGGGGCGGGAGTGTAACAGATACGCAGTATTTT
. | TRBJ2-7 | TRBV30 | . | CAWSVSARKQYF | TGTGCCTGGAGTGTTTCGGCTAGAAAGCAGTACTTC
. | TRBJ2-3 | TRBV4-3 | . | CASSRWAGSSTDTQYF | TGCGCCAGCAGCCGTTGGGCGGGGAGTAGCACAGATACGCAGTATTTT
. | TRBJ1-3 | TRBV5-1 | TRBD1 | CASTENPGQGGNTIYF | TGCGCCAGCACCGAAAACCCGGGACAGGGGGGAAACACCATATATTTT
. | TRBJ2-3 | TRBV9 | . | CASSGRSRLGLPDTQYF | TGTGCCAGCAGCGGCCGCTCAAGGTTAGGACTCCCAGATACGCAGTATTTT
. | TRBJ2-3 | TRBV5-6 | . | CASSGYTQYF | TGTGCCAGCAGCGGCTATACGCAGTATTTT
. | TRBJ1-5 | TRBV5-8 | . | CASSLDLQTGRHF | TGTGCCAGCAGTCTAGATTTACAGACAGGCAGGCATTTT
. | TRBJ1-3 | TRBV10-3 | . | CAIRLDSAGNTIYF | TGTGCCATCAGGTTAGACAGCGCTGGAAACACCATATATTTT
. | TRBJ1-2 | TRBV19 | . | CASTRQDAGYTF | TGTGCCAGTACCAGGCAGGATGCGGGCTACACCTTC
. | TRBJ1-2 | TRBV25-1 | TRBD1 | CASSRTGDYGYTF | TGTGCCAGCAGTCGGACAGGGGACTATGGCTACACCTTC
few | TRBJ2-7 | TRBV10-1 | TRBD2 | CASSVAGVYEQYF | TGCGCCAGCAGCGTAGCGGGAGTCTACGAGCAGTACTTC
. | TRBJ1-5 | TRBV30 | . | CAWSKTGNQPQHF | TGTGCCTGGAGTAAAACAGGGAATCAGCCCCAGCATTTT
. | TRBJ2-4 | TRBV30 | TRBD2 | CAWRSRYGGTKNIQYF | TGTGCCTGGAGAAGCAGATACGGGGGGACCAAAAACATTCAGTACTTC
. | TRBJ2-3 | TRBV5-4 | TRBD1 | CASRLDRGPSTDTQYF | TGTGCCAGCAGGCTTGACAGGGGACCTAGCACAGATACGCAGTATTTT
. | TRBJ1-5 | TRBV11-2 | . | CASSLGIGNQPQHF | TGTGCCAGCAGCTTAGGCATAGGCAATCAGCCCCAGCATTTT
. | TRBJ2-7 | TRBV4-2 | . | CASSQTTGFGTYEQYF | TGTGCCAGCAGCCAAACAACAGGGTTTGGGACCTACGAGCAGTACTTC
. | TRBJ1-1 | TRBV2 | . | CASSGQKNTEAFF | TGTGCCAGCAGTGGACAGAAGAACACTGAAGCTTTCTTT
. | TRBJ1-5 | TRBV21-1 | . | CASSKVSDRYSNQPQHF | TGTGCCAGCAGCAAAGTGTCGGACAGGTATAGCAATCAGCCCCAGCATTTT
. | TRBJ1-4 | TRBV5-1 | TRBD1 | CASSPGQGEEKLFF | TGCGCCAGCAGCCCGGGACAGGGGGAGGAAAAACTGTTTTTT
. | TRBJ1-2 | TRBV30 | . | CAWSFREEGYTF | TGTGCCTGGAGTTTCAGGGAGGAAGGCTACACCTTC
. | TRBJ1-5 | TRBV2 | TRBD1 | CASSGGQGRQPQHF | TGTGCCAGCAGTGGGGGACAGGGGCGTCAGCCCCAGCATTTT
. | TRBJ1-1 | TRBV7-2 | . | CASSPLRNTEAFF | TGTGCCAGCAGCCCCCTCCGGAACACTGAAGCTTTCTTT
. | TRBJ2-3 | TRBV5-1 | . | CASSFLGRDTQYF | TGCGCCAGCAGCTTCCTTGGGAGGGATACGCAGTATTTT
. | TRBJ1-2 | TRBV7-8 | . | CASSLEGVSNYGYTF | TGTGCCAGCAGCTTAGAGGGGGTGTCCAACTATGGCTACACCTTC
. | TRBJ1-4 | TRBV6-6 | . | CASSQSAVREKLFF | TGTGCCAGCAGTCAATCAGCGGTGAGAGAAAAACTGTTTTTT
. | TRBJ1-1 | TRBV29-1 | TRBD1 | CSGDRGPPEAFF | TGCAGCGGGGACAGGGGGCCGCCTGAAGCTTTCTTT
. | TRBJ1-1 | TRBV12-5 | TRBD1 | CASALRGLNTEAFF | TGTGCTAGTGCCCTCAGGGGGCTCAACACTGAAGCTTTCTTT
. | TRBJ2-1 | TRBV13 | . | CASRDGSSYNEQFF | TGTGCCAGCAGGGACGGGAGCTCCTACAATGAGCAGTTCTTC
. | TRBJ2-1 | TRBV30 | TRBD2 | CAWREPSGSHNEQFF | TGTGCCTGGAGAGAACCTAGCGGGAGTCACAATGAGCAGTTCTTC
. | TRBJ1-2 | TRBV30 | TRBD1 | CAWSLFVGQGVHYGYTF | TGTGCCTGGAGTCTATTTGTGGGACAGGGGGTTCACTATGGCTACACCTTC
. | TRBJ1-2 | TRBV7-8 | TRBD1 | CASSLRQGAQGYTF | TGTGCCAGCAGCTTAAGACAGGGGGCCCAAGGCTACACCTTC
. | TRBJ1-2 | TRBV25-1 | . | CASMRDSHGYTF | TGTGCCAGCATGCGAGACAGCCATGGCTACACCTTC
. | TRBJ2-1 | TRBV6-1 | TRBD2 | CASSEFSGGSYNEQFF | TGTGCCAGCAGTGAATTCTCGGGAGGCTCCTACAATGAGCAGTTCTTC
. | TRBJ1-1 | TRBV18 | . | CASSPRGGNTEAFF | TGTGCCAGCTCACCGCGGGGGGGGAACACTGAAGCTTTCTTT
. | TRBJ2-7 | TRBV7-9 | TRBD2 | CASSPTGGAGEQYF | TGTGCCAGCAGCCCGACGGGAGGGGCCGGAGAGCAGTACTTC
. | TRBJ1-2 | TRBV10-2 | . | CASSSRQAFFNYGYTF | TGCGCCAGCAGTAGCCGACAGGCGTTCTTTAACTATGGCTACACCTTC
. | TRBJ2-3 | TRBV7-2 | . | CASSLGGLDTQYF | TGTGCCAGCAGCTTGGGGGGTTTAGATACGCAGTATTTT
. | TRBJ2-6 | TRBV19 | . | CASSRAVLSGANVLTF | TGTGCCAGTAGTAGGGCAGTTTTATCTGGGGCCAACGTCCTGACTTTC
once | TRBJ1-2 | TRBV19 | TRBD1 | CASRDRANYGYTF | TGTGCCAGTAGGGACAGGGCCAACTATGGCTACACCTTC
. | TRBJ1-1 | TRBV5-6 | . | CASSKRWTEAFF | TGTGCCAGCAGCAAGCGGTGGACTGAAGCTTTCTTT
. | TRBJ2-7 | TRBV4-3 | . | CASSLWTVGYEQYF | TGCGCCAGCAGCCTTTGGACAGTTGGCTACGAGCAGTACTTC
. | TRBJ2-7 | TRBV29-1 | TRBD2 | CSVVGGGALYEQYF | TGCAGCGTTGTTGGCGGGGGGGCTCTTTACGAGCAGTACTTC
. | TRBJ1-1 | TRBV7-2 | TRBD1 | CASSLRDRVTEAFF | TGTGCCAGCAGCTTAAGGGACAGAGTCACTGAAGCTTTCTTT
. | TRBJ2-7 | TRBV25-1 | TRBD1 | CASSAPPGQGLYEQYF | TGTGCCAGCAGTGCGCCGCCGGGACAGGGACTCTACGAGCAGTACTTC